The present entry profiles one TCR beta chain with its context. The entry originates in a study of blood T cell repertoires in COVID-19. Profiled with immunoSEQ multiplex PCR; TCRdb holds only in-frame clones, not every one. In the table there are about 130,000 clones, approximately 85% of which are singletons. Germline CDR1 SGHRS, CDR2 YFSETQ. With V trimmed by 5 bases and J by 2 bases, 6 bases remained unmatched. The CDR3 runs to 16 residues. The genes are TRBV5-1 and TRBJ2-3, with TRBD2 matching 12 bases. The clonotype originates from a human donor in a cohort sampled during active COVID-19. Sample: peripheral blood. The CDR3 DNA is TGCGCCAGCAGACAACTAGCGGGGGGACTCACAGATACGCAGTATTTT. Translation: CASRQLAGGLTDTQYF. The variable domain in full, completed from reference TRBV5-1 and TRBJ2-3, reads KAGVTQTPRYLIKTRGQQVTLSCSPISGHRSVSWYQQTPGQGLQFLFEYFSETQRNKGNFPGRFSGRQFSNSRSEMNVSTLELGDSALYLCASRQLAGGLTDTQYFGPGTRLTVL.